This T cell receptor beta chain was sequenced in a study of T cells after yellow fever vaccination. This clonotype has ten or more counts. TCRdb reprocessed the 5' RACE reads with MiXCR, giving one entry per CDR3 protein. The sample yields a few hundred thousand distinct CDR3 sequences, roughly 6.8% seen once. The material sequenced was PBMCs, taken around 45 days after the first yellow fever vaccination. This TCR came from a man between 18 and 29 years old who received the YFV17D yellow fever vaccine.

The CDR3 protein is CASSLGWDREQPQHF. The CDR3 nucleotides are TGTGCCAGCAGCTTGGGTTGGGACAGGGAGCAGCCCCAGCATTTT. The rearrangement uses TRBV7-9 and TRBJ1-5; 9 bases agree with TRBD1. The CDR3 is made up of 15 amino acids. From germline, CDR1 is SEHNR and CDR2 FQNEAQ (reference sequence). With V trimmed by 3 bases and J by 7 bases, 7 bases remained unmatched. Using reference TRBV7-9 and TRBJ1-5 for the parts outside the CDR3, the full variable domain is DTGVSQNPRHKITKRGQNVTFRCDPISEHNRLYWYRQTLGQGPEFLTYFQNEAQLEKSRLLSDRFSAERPKGSFSTLEIQRTEQGDSAMYLCASSLGWDREQPQHFGDGTRLSIL.